This TCR beta chain was observed in a study of T cell clusters in autoimmune cytopenias. Study results and limitations: Primary autoimmune cytopenia patients seemingly lacked the physiological T cell clusters found in healthy donors.

TRB was amplified by touch-down multiplex PCR, primer pools A and B combined. TCRdb reanalyzed the multiplex PCR reads, giving one entry per CDR3 protein sequence and no DNA. In all, the sample yields 9,500 to 15,000 distinct CDR3 sequences. The CDR3 is 14 amino acids. Germline loops: CDR1 MNHEY, CDR2 SVGAGI. This clonotype is labeled medium-sized based on frequency. Its antigen is undetermined. Each sample's input was approximately 0.25 ug genomic DNA, 38,000 or so genome equivalents. The sample was also reused in another study, on T cell repertoires in aging, cancer and after chemotherapy.

Sequencing input: peripheral blood. This clonotype originated in a human donor in good health. This chain uses TRBV6-5 with TRBJ2-5; checking the TCRdb D call of TRBD1 is not possible without DNA. CDR3 loop: CASRTGRSGETQYF.